This TCR beta chain was profiled in a study of T cells after somatic rescue of genetic block. This CDR3 is 15 amino acids long. CDR1 is SGHTA, CDR2 FQGNSA, per germline. The V and J ends lost 5 bases and 3 bases respectively, with 17 bases between them. Sequenced by immunoSEQ multiplex PCR; TCRdb stores in-frame clones only, minus some. Altogether under 8,500 clones are present, roughly 80% being singletons, with the ten largest covering roughly 27%. The chain employs TRBV7-2 and TRBJ2-7; weak D call: TRBD2 (7 bases). The clonotype comes from a boy younger than 18. The sequencing sample was made of peripheral blood mononuclear cells (PBMCs). CDR3 loop: CASSLGGTNNYEQYF. Written as DNA, the CDR3 is TGTGCCAGCAGCCTAGGGGGGACTAACAACTACGAGCAGTACTTC.